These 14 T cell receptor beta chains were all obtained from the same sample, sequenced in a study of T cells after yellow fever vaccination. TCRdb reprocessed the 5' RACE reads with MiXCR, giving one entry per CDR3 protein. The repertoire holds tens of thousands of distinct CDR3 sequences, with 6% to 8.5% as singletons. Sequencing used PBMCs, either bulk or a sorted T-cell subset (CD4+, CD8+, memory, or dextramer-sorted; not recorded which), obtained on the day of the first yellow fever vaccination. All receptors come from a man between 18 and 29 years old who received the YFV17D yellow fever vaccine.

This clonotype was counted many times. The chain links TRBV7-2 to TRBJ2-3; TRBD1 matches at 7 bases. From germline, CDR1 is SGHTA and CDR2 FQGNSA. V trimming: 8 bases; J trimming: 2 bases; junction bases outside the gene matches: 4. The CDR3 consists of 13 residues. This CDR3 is CASSGTVTDTQYF. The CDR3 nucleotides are TGTGCCAGCTCGGGGACAGTCACAGATACGCAGTATTTT.

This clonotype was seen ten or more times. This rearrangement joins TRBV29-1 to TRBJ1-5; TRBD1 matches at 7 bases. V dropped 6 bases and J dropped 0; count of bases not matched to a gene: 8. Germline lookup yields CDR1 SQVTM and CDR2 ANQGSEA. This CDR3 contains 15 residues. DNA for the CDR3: TGCAGCGTCTCATTTGGGACAGCTAGCAATCAGCCCCAGCATTTT. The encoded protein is CSVSFGTASNQPQHF.

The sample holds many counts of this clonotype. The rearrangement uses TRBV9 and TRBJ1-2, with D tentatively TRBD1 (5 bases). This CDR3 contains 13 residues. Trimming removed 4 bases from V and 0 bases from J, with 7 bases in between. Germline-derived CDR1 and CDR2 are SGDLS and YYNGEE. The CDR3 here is CASSRGTNYGYTF. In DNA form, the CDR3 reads TGTGCCAGCAGCCGGGGGACTAACTATGGCTACACCTTC.

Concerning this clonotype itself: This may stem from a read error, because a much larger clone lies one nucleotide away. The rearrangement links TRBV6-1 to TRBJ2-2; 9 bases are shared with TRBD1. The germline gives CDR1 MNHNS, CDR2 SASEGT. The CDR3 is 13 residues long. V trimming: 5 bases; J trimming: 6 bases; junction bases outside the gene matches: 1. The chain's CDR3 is CASSRQGAGELFF. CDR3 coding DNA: TGTGCCAGCAGTAGACAGGGGGCCGGGGAGCTGTTTTTT.

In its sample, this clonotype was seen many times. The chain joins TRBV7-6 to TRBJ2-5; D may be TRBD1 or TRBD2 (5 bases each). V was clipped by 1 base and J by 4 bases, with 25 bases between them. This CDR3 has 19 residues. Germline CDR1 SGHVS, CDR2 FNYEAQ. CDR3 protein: CASSLDLPSLGRPGETQYF. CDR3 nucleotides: TGTGCCAGCAGCTTAGACCTTCCCTCCTTGGGACGTCCCGGAGAGACCCAGTACTTC.

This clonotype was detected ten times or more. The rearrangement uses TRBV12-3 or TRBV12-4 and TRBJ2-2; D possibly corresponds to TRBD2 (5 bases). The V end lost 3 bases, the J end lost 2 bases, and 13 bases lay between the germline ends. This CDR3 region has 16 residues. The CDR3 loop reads CASSFNRDPNTGELFF. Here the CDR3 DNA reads TGTGCCAGCAGTTTTAACCGGGATCCTAACACCGGGGAGCTGTTTTTT.

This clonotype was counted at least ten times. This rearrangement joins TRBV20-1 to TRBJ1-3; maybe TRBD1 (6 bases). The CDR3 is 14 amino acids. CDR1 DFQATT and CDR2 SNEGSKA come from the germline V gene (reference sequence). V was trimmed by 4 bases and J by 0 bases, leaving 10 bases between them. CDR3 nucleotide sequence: TGCAGTGCTAAAGACAGGACCTCTGGAAACACCATATATTTT. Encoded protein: CSAKDRTSGNTIYF.

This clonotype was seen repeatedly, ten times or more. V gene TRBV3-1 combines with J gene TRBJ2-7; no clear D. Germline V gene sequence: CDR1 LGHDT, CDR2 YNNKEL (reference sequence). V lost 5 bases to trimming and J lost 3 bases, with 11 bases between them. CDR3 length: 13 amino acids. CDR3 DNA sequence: TGTGCCAGCAGCGGGCCGCCGCTCTACGAGCAGTACTTC. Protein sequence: CASSGPPLYEQYF.

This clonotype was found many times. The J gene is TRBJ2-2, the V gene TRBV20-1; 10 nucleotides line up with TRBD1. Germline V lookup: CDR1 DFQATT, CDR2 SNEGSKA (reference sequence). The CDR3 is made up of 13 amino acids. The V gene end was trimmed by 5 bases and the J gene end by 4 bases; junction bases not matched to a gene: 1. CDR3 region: CSAWDRGTGELFF. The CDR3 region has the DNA TGCAGTGCTTGGGACAGGGGCACCGGGGAGCTGTTTTTT.

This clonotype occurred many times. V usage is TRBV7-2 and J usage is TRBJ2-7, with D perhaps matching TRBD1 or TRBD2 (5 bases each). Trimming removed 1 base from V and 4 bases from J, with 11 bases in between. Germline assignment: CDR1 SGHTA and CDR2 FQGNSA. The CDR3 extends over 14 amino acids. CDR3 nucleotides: TGTGCCAGCAGCTTAGGGGACGGGCGTTACGAGCAGTACTTC. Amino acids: CASSLGDGRYEQYF.

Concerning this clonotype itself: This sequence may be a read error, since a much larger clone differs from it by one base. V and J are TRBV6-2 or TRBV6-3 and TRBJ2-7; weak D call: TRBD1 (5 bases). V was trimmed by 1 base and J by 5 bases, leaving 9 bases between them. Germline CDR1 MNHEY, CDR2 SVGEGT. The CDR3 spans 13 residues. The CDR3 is CASSYLSGNEQYF. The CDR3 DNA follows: TGTGCCAGCAGTTACTTGTCAGGGAACGAGCAGTACTTC.

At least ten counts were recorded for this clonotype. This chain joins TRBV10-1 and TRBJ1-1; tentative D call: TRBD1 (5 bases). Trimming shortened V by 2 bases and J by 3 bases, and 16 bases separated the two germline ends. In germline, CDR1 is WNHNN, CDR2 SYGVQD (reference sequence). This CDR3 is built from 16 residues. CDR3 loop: CASSEDQGPGYTEAFF. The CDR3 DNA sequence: TGCGCCAGCAGTGAGGATCAGGGTCCCGGGTACACTGAAGCTTTCTTT.

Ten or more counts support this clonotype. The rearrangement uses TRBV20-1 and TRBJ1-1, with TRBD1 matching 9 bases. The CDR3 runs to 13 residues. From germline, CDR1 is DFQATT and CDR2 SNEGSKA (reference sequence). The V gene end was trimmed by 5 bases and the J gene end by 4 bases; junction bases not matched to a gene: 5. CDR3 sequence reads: CSADRTGVTEAFF. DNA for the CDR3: TGCAGTGCTGACCGGACAGGGGTCACTGAAGCTTTCTTT.

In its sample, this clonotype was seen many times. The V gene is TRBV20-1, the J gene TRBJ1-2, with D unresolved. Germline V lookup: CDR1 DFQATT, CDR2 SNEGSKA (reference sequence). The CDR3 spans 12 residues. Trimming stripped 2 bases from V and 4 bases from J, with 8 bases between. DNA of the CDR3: TGCAGTGCTAGAAAGTTGGTCTATGGCTACACCTTC. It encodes CSARKLVYGYTF.